This TCR beta chain was documented in a study of blood T cell repertoires in COVID-19. The data were produced by immunoSEQ multiplex PCR, yet TCRdb's version contains in-frame clones alone and is incomplete. In the table there are about 120,000 clones, more than 75% of which are singletons. The receptor comes from a man aged 45-65 years with acute or convalescent COVID-19. Sequenced input: peripheral blood.

The CDR3 region is CASSSTGAATF. In DNA form, the CDR3 reads TGTGCCAGCAGCTCTACAGGGGCCGCCACCTTC. The chain couples TRBV7-9 to TRBJ1-2, with TRBD1 identical over 7 bases. The V and J ends lost 4 bases and 13 bases, in that order; junction bases with no gene match: 6. The germline V gene has CDR1 SEHNR and CDR2 FQNEAQ (reference sequence). The CDR3 consists of 11 residues.